This is a list of T cell receptor beta chains from one sample in a study of blood T cell repertoires in COVID-19. The table came from immunoSEQ multiplex PCR; TCRdb's copy has only in-frame clones and leaves some out. The profile shows under 200,000 clones, roughly nine tenths of them singletons. The specimen was PBMCs or T cells enriched from blood (not recorded which). These receptors were taken from a woman in her fifties or sixties who had recovered from COVID-19. CDR3s include the opening cysteine and the closing phenylalanine or tryptophan. A D gene is named only where the DNA matches it firmly. Rows give clone size only sometimes, using once, few, many, or a class for an expanded clone.

TRBV5-6,.,TRBJ2-2,.,CASSLSAGELFF,TGTGCCAGCAGCTTGTCCGCCGGGGAGCTGTTTTTT
TRBV5-1,.,TRBJ1-2,TRBD1,CASSLLGQGSVRYGYTF,TGCGCCAGCAGCTTGTTGGGACAGGGCTCGGTTCGCTATGGCTACACCTTC
TRBV18,.,TRBJ1-4,.,CASSPPMLTAGNEKLFF,TGTGCCAGCTCACCACCGATGTTGACAGCGGGTAATGAAAAACTGTTTTTT
TRBV5-4,.,TRBJ2-6,.,CASSDSSGANVLTF,TGTGCCAGCAGTGACAGCTCTGGGGCCAACGTCCTGACTTTC
TRBV7-2,.,TRBJ2-7,TRBD2,CASSLSGDRIREQYF,TGTGCCAGCAGCTTAAGCGGGGACCGGATCCGCGAGCAGTACTTC
TRBV7-3,.,TRBJ2-1,TRBD1,CASSSAGQGPYNEQFF,TGTGCCAGCAGCTCCGCGGGACAGGGTCCCTACAATGAGCAGTTCTTC
TRBV5-1,.,TRBJ1-5,.,CASSPGGGNQPQHF,TGCGCCAGCAGCCCGGGGGGGGGCAATCAGCCCCAGCATTTT
TRBV19,few,TRBJ1-5,TRBD1,CASDRGLDQPQHF,TGTGCCAGTGACAGGGGGCTGGATCAGCCCCAGCATTTT
TRBV30,few,TRBJ1-5,.,CAWNLGGALNQPQHF,TGTGCCTGGAACCTGGGAGGGGCACTGAATCAGCCCCAGCATTTT
TRBV19,.,TRBJ2-5,TRBD1,CASISTGTGSRRQYF,TGTGCCAGTATTTCCACCGGGACAGGGTCTAGGAGGCAGTACTTC
TRBV7-9,once,TRBJ2-1,.,CASSFTGNEQFF,TGTGCCAGCAGCTTTACAGGGAATGAGCAGTTCTTC
TRBV6-1,few,TRBJ2-1,TRBD2,CASSEVVGLAGGNEQFF,TGTGCCAGCAGTGAAGTCGTTGGACTAGCGGGAGGAAATGAGCAGTTCTTC
TRBV30,.,TRBJ1-2,.,CVGGDGFYGYTF,TGTGTCGGAGGAGACGGCTTCTATGGCTACACCTTC
TRBV25-1,once,TRBJ2-2,TRBD2,CASSEGTSGREELFF,TGTGCCAGCAGTGAAGGGACTAGCGGGAGGGAGGAGCTGTTTTTT
TRBV5-4,.,TRBJ1-5,.,CASSLGVTGPQHF,TGTGCCAGCAGCTTGGGCGTAACGGGGCCCCAGCATTTT
TRBV30,.,TRBJ1-1,TRBD1,CAWSPGTGAAEAFF,TGTGCCTGGAGTCCCGGGACAGGGGCGGCTGAAGCTTTCTTT
TRBV3-1/TRBV3-2,.,TRBJ1-4,TRBD1,CASSGQPNEKLFF,TGTGCCAGCTCGGGACAGCCTAATGAAAAACTGTTTTTT
TRBV27,.,TRBJ1-5,TRBD1,CASSPRKAPGQGTLSNQPQHF,TGTGCCAGCAGTCCCCGAAAGGCACCGGGACAGGGGACTCTTAGCAATCAGCCCCAGCATTTT
TRBV4-1,.,TRBJ1-1,.,CASSQDPGPAGGEAFF,TGCGCCAGCAGCCAAGATCCCGGCCCGGCGGGGGGTGAAGCTTTCTTT
TRBV6-5,.,TRBJ2-1,TRBD1,CASSYSRTGYNEQFF,TGTGCCAGCAGTTACTCGAGGACAGGTTACAATGAGCAGTTCTTC
TRBV6-4,medium-sized,TRBJ2-3,.,CASSPLWSGSTDTQYF,TGTGCCAGCAGCCCTCTCTGGAGCGGGAGCACAGATACGCAGTATTTT
TRBV7-9,.,TRBJ2-1,.,CASSDSSGGEREQFF,TGTGCCAGCAGCGATAGTAGCGGAGGCGAAAGGGAGCAGTTCTTC
TRBV27,few,TRBJ2-7,.,CASSRQVTYEQYF,TGTGCCAGCAGCCGACAGGTTACCTACGAGCAGTACTTC
TRBV11-2,.,TRBJ1-1,.,CASSSQGGMNTEAFF,TGTGCCAGCAGCTCCCAGGGTGGGATGAACACTGAAGCTTTCTTT
TRBV7-9,.,TRBJ1-1,TRBD1,CASSLARTGNTEAFF,TGTGCCAGCAGCTTAGCTAGGACAGGGAACACTGAAGCTTTCTTT
TRBV4-2,.,TRBJ1-3,TRBD1,CASSHVRTGAGNTIYF,TGTGCCAGCAGCCACGTACGGACAGGGGCCGGAAACACCATATATTTT
TRBV6-2/TRBV6-3,.,TRBJ2-6,TRBD1,CASSKDRGYAGANVLTF,TGTGCCAGCAGTAAGGACAGGGGTTACGCTGGGGCCAACGTCCTGACTTTC
TRBV7-2,.,TRBJ2-7,.,CASSSGTFYEQYF,TGTGCCAGCAGCTCAGGGACTTTCTACGAGCAGTACTTC
TRBV7-2,.,TRBJ1-1,TRBD1,CASSFTSQGGPRFF,TGTGCCAGCAGCTTTACCAGCCAGGGGGGCCCCAGATTCTTT
TRBV2,.,TRBJ2-7,.,CASIPPGAFSYEQYF,TGTGCCAGCATTCCCCCTGGGGCCTTTTCCTACGAGCAGTACTTC
TRBV15,.,TRBJ2-7,.,CATSRGDSSYEQYF,TGTGCCACCAGCAGAGGGGACTCCTCCTACGAGCAGTACTTC
TRBV7-8,.,TRBJ1-5,.,CASSLEGDSNQPQHF,TGTGCCAGCAGCTTAGAAGGGGATAGCAATCAGCCCCAGCATTTT
TRBV6-5,.,TRBJ1-5,TRBD1,CASSRDRNSNQPQHF,TGTGCCAGCAGTAGGGACAGGAATAGCAATCAGCCCCAGCATTTT
TRBV18,.,TRBJ1-5,.,CASSPERGQPQHF,TGTGCCAGCTCACCAGAAAGAGGACAGCCCCAGCATTTT
TRBV6-5,.,TRBJ1-5,.,CASNRCRSNQPQHF,TGTGCCAGCAATAGGTGCAGGAGCAATCAGCCCCAGCATTTT
TRBV11-2,.,TRBJ1-1,.,CASSLGGVYTEAFF,TGTGCCAGCAGCTTAGGGGGCGTATACACTGAAGCTTTCTTT
TRBV5-1,.,TRBJ2-5,.,CASTYSPKETQYF,TGCGCCAGCACCTACTCCCCAAAAGAGACCCAGTACTTC
TRBV6-1,.,TRBJ2-2,.,CASSERAGRSGELFF,TGTGCCAGCAGTGAAAGGGCGGGACGGTCCGGGGAGCTGTTTTTT
TRBV28,.,TRBJ2-7,TRBD2,CASSLWASGSTYEQYF,TGTGCCAGCAGTTTATGGGCTAGCGGGAGCACCTACGAGCAGTACTTC